Listed below are T cell receptor beta chains from one sample, sequenced in a study of blood T cell repertoires in COVID-19. Assay used: immunoSEQ multiplex PCR; TCRdb lists only in-frame clones, some missing. The data show under 45,000 clones, approximately 87% seen once. The sequenced sample consisted of peripheral blood. The receptors here all came from a man aged 40-49 years with COVID-19, enrolled during active disease. The CDR3 runs from the conserved cysteine through the conserved F or W. D genes are given only for firm matches. Clone size is shown for a subset of rows, as once, few, many or a class of expanded clone.

J gene: TRBJ2-3; clone size: -; D gene: TRBD1; V gene: TRBV11-2; CDR3 DNA: TGTGCCAGCAGCACCCCCCGGGGAGACAGGGTGGCAGATACGCAGTATTTT; CDR3 protein: CASSTPRGDRVADTQYF
J gene: TRBJ2-7; clone size: -; D gene: TRBD1; V gene: TRBV5-4; CDR3 DNA: TGTGCCAGCAGCCGTGGAGGGACAGGAGATTACGAGCAGTACTTC; CDR3 protein: CASSRGGTGDYEQYF
J gene: TRBJ1-1; clone size: -; D gene: -; V gene: TRBV9; CDR3 DNA: TGTGCCAGCAGCGTGCAGGCTCTGAACACTGAAGCTTTCTTT; CDR3 protein: CASSVQALNTEAFF
J gene: TRBJ2-7; clone size: -; D gene: TRBD1; V gene: TRBV4-1; CDR3 DNA: TGCGCCAGCAGCCAGAGGGACAGGGGGACCTACGAGCAGTACTTC; CDR3 protein: CASSQRDRGTYEQYF
J gene: TRBJ2-7; clone size: -; D gene: -; V gene: TRBV10-3; CDR3 DNA: TGTGCCATCAGTGAGGGGCCCGCCTACGAGCAGTACTTC; CDR3 protein: CAISEGPAYEQYF
J gene: TRBJ1-3; clone size: -; D gene: TRBD1; V gene: TRBV4-1; CDR3 DNA: TGCGCCAGCAGCCCAAAGGGGGCGGAGGGGGACACCATATATTTT; CDR3 protein: CASSPKGAEGDTIYF
J gene: TRBJ2-1; clone size: -; D gene: TRBD2; V gene: TRBV4-1; CDR3 DNA: TGCGCCAGCAGCCCGGGGACTAGCCATGAGCAGTTCTTC; CDR3 protein: CASSPGTSHEQFF
J gene: TRBJ1-1; clone size: -; D gene: TRBD1; V gene: TRBV11-2; CDR3 DNA: TGTGCCAGCAGCTTAGATTGGGGACAGAAAAACACTGAAGCTTTCTTT; CDR3 protein: CASSLDWGQKNTEAFF
J gene: TRBJ2-3; clone size: -; D gene: TRBD1; V gene: TRBV5-1; CDR3 DNA: TGCGCCAGCAGCCCGACCGGGACAGGGGGCTATAATACGCAGTATTTT; CDR3 protein: CASSPTGTGGYNTQYF
J gene: TRBJ2-7; clone size: -; D gene: -; V gene: TRBV12-3/TRBV12-4; CDR3 DNA: TGTGCCAGCAGTTTCGGGGTCGGGGGCGAGCAGTACTTC; CDR3 protein: CASSFGVGGEQYF
J gene: TRBJ1-6; clone size: -; D gene: TRBD1; V gene: TRBV27; CDR3 DNA: TGTGCCAGTGGACAGGGGAATTCACCCCTCCACTTT; CDR3 protein: CASGQGNSPLHF
J gene: TRBJ1-1; clone size: -; D gene: -; V gene: TRBV10-2; CDR3 DNA: TGCGCCAGCAGTGAGTCCAGGAACACTGAAGCTTTCTTT; CDR3 protein: CASSESRNTEAFF
J gene: TRBJ1-2; clone size: -; D gene: TRBD1; V gene: TRBV14; CDR3 DNA: TGTGCCAGCAGCCAACAACAGGGGCTATATGGCTACACCTTC; CDR3 protein: CASSQQQGLYGYTF
J gene: TRBJ1-2; clone size: -; D gene: -; V gene: TRBV12-3/TRBV12-4; CDR3 DNA: TGTGCCAGCAGTGAGAATACCCTTAGCGGCTACACCTTC; CDR3 protein: CASSENTLSGYTF
J gene: TRBJ2-7; clone size: few; D gene: -; V gene: TRBV6-6; CDR3 DNA: TGTGCCAGCAGGGGCGGGGGCCGATACGAGCAGTACTTC; CDR3 protein: CASRGGGRYEQYF
J gene: TRBJ2-5; clone size: few; D gene: -; V gene: TRBV4-2; CDR3 DNA: TGTGCCAGCAGCCAAGATATTTTGCAAGAGACCCAGTACTTC; CDR3 protein: CASSQDILQETQYF
J gene: TRBJ1-2; clone size: -; D gene: -; V gene: TRBV30; CDR3 DNA: TGTGCCTCCGAGGATAACTATGGCTACACCTTC; CDR3 protein: CASEDNYGYTF
J gene: TRBJ1-5; clone size: -; D gene: -; V gene: TRBV9; CDR3 DNA: TGTGCCAGCAGCGAGGCGGGGGCCGATCAGCCCCAGCATTTT; CDR3 protein: CASSEAGADQPQHF
J gene: TRBJ1-4; clone size: once; D gene: TRBD1; V gene: TRBV19; CDR3 DNA: TGTGCCAGTAGTCGGACAGGGTCGGACGAAAAACTGTTTTTT; CDR3 protein: CASSRTGSDEKLFF
J gene: TRBJ2-5; clone size: -; D gene: TRBD2; V gene: TRBV5-1; CDR3 DNA: TGCGCCAGCAGCACAGGGACTAGCGGGACCAAAGAGACCCAGTACTTC; CDR3 protein: CASSTGTSGTKETQYF
J gene: TRBJ2-5; clone size: -; D gene: -; V gene: TRBV6-2/TRBV6-3; CDR3 DNA: TGTGCCAGCAGTACCCTCGGGAGTAGCCAAGAGACCCAGTACTTC; CDR3 protein: CASSTLGSSQETQYF
J gene: TRBJ1-1; clone size: -; D gene: -; V gene: TRBV7-9; CDR3 DNA: TGTGCCAGCAGCTTATTTGAGGCAGGGGAGGGGTATTACACTGAAGCTTTCTTT; CDR3 protein: CASSLFEAGEGYYTEAFF
J gene: TRBJ2-2; clone size: -; D gene: -; V gene: TRBV5-1; CDR3 DNA: TGCGCCAGCAGCTTGGGAGCGGCGAACACCGGGGAGCTGTTTTTT; CDR3 protein: CASSLGAANTGELFF